Each of the 21 T cell receptor beta chains below was sequenced from the same sample in a study of T cells in localized non-small cell lung cancer. Produced via immunoSEQ multiplex PCR; TCRdb's table is partial and in-frame only. The repertoire holds 72,000 or so clones, with about 86% as singletons. The material was peripheral blood, obtained before any cancer treatment. All receptors come from a male donor older than 55 with stage III squamous cell lung carcinoma.

V gene TRBV10-1 combines with J gene TRBJ2-1, with D perhaps matching TRBD2 (6 bases). The CDR3 contains 16 residues. Trimming removed 5 bases from V and 2 bases from J, with 16 bases in between. Germline-derived CDR1 and CDR2 are WNHNN and SYGVQD (reference sequence). The CDR3 region has the DNA TGCGCCAGCAGTTCGGACTCGGGACTGACCTACAATGAGCAGTTCTTC. Translated: CASSSDSGLTYNEQFF.

This clone was recorded once. The chain has TRBV11-2 and TRBJ2-6; possibly TRBD1 or TRBD2 for D (5 bases each). The CDR3 extends over 15 amino acids. Between the trimmed V and J ends, which lost 8 bases and 4 bases, there was a span of 15 bases. Germline V gene data show CDR1 as SGHAT and CDR2 as FQNNGV. The DNA for the CDR3 is TGTGCCAGCGCTTACGGGGCGGAAGGGGCCAACGTCCTGACTTTC. It specifies CASAYGAEGANVLTF.

The chain couples TRBV6-1 to TRBJ1-3; D might be TRBD1 (5 bases). V was cut by 5 bases and J by 8 bases, with 19 bases left in between. The CDR3 has 15 amino acids. Looked up from germline, CDR1 is MNHNS and CDR2 is SASEGT. CDR3 in DNA: TGTGCCAGCAGTCCTAAGCCGGGACCGCGGGACACCATATATTTT. Translation gives CASSPKPGPRDTIYF.

CDR3 loop: CASSPDRRGTEAFF. The CDR3 DNA follows: TGTGCCAGCAGCCCCGACAGGAGAGGGACTGAAGCTTTCTTT. V and J are TRBV9 and TRBJ1-1, with D tentatively TRBD1 (6 bases). Germline CDR1 and CDR2: SGDLS and YYNGEE. This CDR3 has 14 residues. Trimming took off 4 bases at V and 5 bases at J, with 15 bases between the two ends.

This clone was observed a few times. The chain has TRBV7-2 and TRBJ2-3; unclear D gene. Trimming shortened V by 1 base and J by 0 bases, and 11 bases separated the two germline ends. Germline V gene data show CDR1 as SGHTA and CDR2 as FQGNSA. This CDR3 contains 16 residues. In nucleotides, the CDR3 is TGTGCCAGCAGCTTAGTGGTCAGACCTAGCACAGATACGCAGTATTTT. Translating gives CASSLVVRPSTDTQYF. The complete variable domain, with remaining parts taken from reference TRBV7-2 and TRBJ2-3, reads GAGVSQSPSNKVTEKGKDVELRCDPISGHTALYWYRQSLGQGLEFLIYFQGNSAPDKSGLPSDRFSAERTGGSVSTLTIQRTQQEDSAVYLCASSLVVRPSTDTQYFGPGTRLTVL.

This chain connects TRBV9 to TRBJ1-5, with D hard to call. Trimming removed 2 bases from V and 4 bases from J, with 10 bases in between. Germline CDR1 reads SGDLS; CDR2 reads YYNGEE. The CDR3 totals 14 residues. CDR3 DNA: TGTGCCAGCAGCGTCTCGGACGGTAATCAGCCCCAGCATTTT. Translated, it gives CASSVSDGNQPQHF.

The rearrangement links TRBV11-1 to TRBJ1-6; 8 bases line up with TRBD1. The CDR3 sequence is 15 residues long. CDR1 and CDR2 from the germline V gene are SGHAT and FQDESV (reference sequence). J gave up 7 bases and V 7 bases, and 9 bases lay outside the gene matches. Here the CDR3 DNA reads TGTGCCAGCACCCTATTCGGACAGGGAAATTCACCCCTCCACTTT. Translating it yields CASTLFGQGNSPLHF. Combining the CDR3 with reference TRBV11-1 and TRBJ1-6 gives the whole variable domain EAEVAQSPRYKITEKSQAVAFWCDPISGHATLYWYRQILGQGPELLVQFQDESVVDDSQLPKDRFSAERLKGVDSTLKIQPAELGDSAMYLCASTLFGQGNSPLHFGNGTRLTVT.

This clone was seen a handful of times. The gene calls are TRBV6-5 and TRBJ1-4, with 8 bases lining up with TRBD1. This CDR3 is built from 16 residues. V lost 0 bases to trimming and J lost 8 bases; unmatched junction nucleotides: 8. CDR1 is MNHEY and CDR2 is SVGAGI in the germline V gene. CDR3 region: CASSYSNRGFTEKLFF. Written as DNA, the CDR3 is TGTGCCAGCAGTTACTCAAACAGGGGGTTTACGGAAAAACTGTTTTTT.

The chain combines TRBV15 with TRBJ1-1; D remains unclear. CDR3 size: 15 residues. V gave up 3 bases and J gave up 5 bases, with 16 bases separating them. Per the germline V gene, CDR1 is LNHNV and CDR2 is YYDKDF (reference sequence). CDR3 residues: CATSRAIQRATEAFF. The CDR3 DNA reads TGTGCCACCAGCAGGGCGATACAGCGGGCAACTGAAGCTTTCTTT.

V gene TRBV2 combines with J gene TRBJ2-3, with D maybe TRBD2 (6 bases). V lost 6 bases and J lost 0, with 13 bases in between. There are 15 residues in the CDR3. Germline CDR1 SNHLY, CDR2 FYNNEI. CDR3 residues: CASSGSGSSTDTQYF. The CDR3 nucleotides are TGTGCCAGCAGCGGTAGCGGCTCTAGCACAGATACGCAGTATTTT.

This chain joins TRBV14 and TRBJ1-1; D may be TRBD1 (6 bases). Germline V gives CDR1 SGHDN, CDR2 FVKESK. V gave up 0 bases and J gave up 0 bases, with 17 bases separating them. The CDR3 extends over 18 amino acids. CDR3 sequence: CASSQEKQGVRMNTEAFF. The CDR3 DNA is TGTGCCAGCAGCCAAGAAAAACAGGGAGTTAGGATGAACACTGAAGCTTTCTTT.

This clone has a handful of counts. The chain carries TRBV14 and TRBJ2-7; D gene uncertain. Germline V CDR1 and CDR2: SGHDN, FVKESK. V was cut by 1 base and J by 7 bases, with 5 bases left in between. The CDR3 consists of 11 residues. The CDR3: CASSQGGEQYV. CDR3 DNA: TGTGCCAGCAGCCAAGGAGGAGAGCAGTACGTC.

V and J are TRBV5-1 and TRBJ2-5; 8 nucleotides match TRBD1. The CDR3 covers 15 residues. After removal of 0 bases from V and 5 bases from J, the junction contained 6 bases not matched to a gene. From germline, CDR1 is SGHRS and CDR2 YFSETQ. The CDR3 sequence: CASSLDGQGLETQYF. As DNA, the CDR3 is TGCGCCAGCAGCTTGGACGGACAGGGTTTGGAGACCCAGTACTTC.

J is TRBJ2-5 and V is TRBV11-2, with D perhaps matching TRBD1 or TRBD2 (5 bases each). The CDR3 is made up of 14 amino acids. Germline values: CDR1 SGHAT, CDR2 FQNNGV. The V end lost 5 bases, the J end lost 3 bases, and 13 bases lay between the germline ends. The CDR3 protein is CASSPPGAEETQYF. The CDR3 DNA follows: TGTGCCAGCAGCCCCCCCGGGGCAGAAGAGACCCAGTACTTC.

V gene TRBV19 combines with J gene TRBJ1-2; TRBD1 might be the D (5 bases). There are 16 residues in the CDR3. The germline V gene encodes CDR1 LNHDA and CDR2 SQIVND (reference sequence). Trimming pared 5 bases from V and 4 bases from J, leaving 20 bases between. CDR3 region: CASSSQGHTNIYGYTF. The CDR3 nucleotides read TGTGCCAGTAGTTCCCAGGGCCATACGAACATCTATGGCTACACCTTC.

This clone was observed once. This chain connects TRBV7-5 to TRBJ1-1; TRBD1, as called in the table, went unchecked against the DNA. TRBV7-5 is labeled a pseudogene. The CDR3 contains 13 residues. The CDR3 region has the DNA TGTGCCAGAAGATGGACAGGGGACACTGAAGCTTTCTTT. This encodes CARRWTGDTEAFF.

V is TRBV5-1 and J is TRBJ1-3, with 7 bases identical to TRBD1. Germline assignment: CDR1 SGHRS and CDR2 YFSETQ. The CDR3 covers 14 residues. V lost 4 bases to trimming and J lost 2 bases; unmatched junction nucleotides: 3. In DNA form, the CDR3 reads TGCGCCAGCAGCCCCGGGACAGCTGGAAACACCATATATTTT. Its protein product is CASSPGTAGNTIYF.

This chain uses TRBV5-1 with TRBJ1-3, with D hard to call. This CDR3 is 16 amino acids long. Germline values: CDR1 SGHRS, CDR2 YFSETQ. V gave up 4 bases and J gave up 3 bases, with 17 bases separating them. The CDR3 reads CASSPLQSGNGNTIYF. As DNA, the CDR3 is TGCGCCAGCAGCCCCCTTCAATCGGGTAATGGAAACACCATATATTTT. Complete variable domain (other parts from reference TRBV5-1 and TRBJ1-3): KAGVTQTPRYLIKTRGQQVTLSCSPISGHRSVSWYQQTPGQGLQFLFEYFSETQRNKGNFPGRFSGRQFSNSRSEMNVSTLELGDSALYLCASSPLQSGNGNTIYFGEGSWLTVV.

The chain has TRBV5-4 and TRBJ1-4, with 8 positions matching TRBD1. The CDR3 runs 14 residues. The germline CDR1 and CDR2 sequences are SGHNT and YYREEE (reference sequence). V lost 4 bases to trimming and J lost 8 bases; unmatched junction nucleotides: 7. This CDR3 reads CASSDFRGQEKLFF. In DNA, the CDR3 is TGTGCCAGCAGCGACTTCAGGGGGCAGGAAAAACTGTTTTTT.

The chain couples TRBV6-5 to TRBJ1-5; tentatively, D is TRBD1 (5 bases). Trimming removed 5 bases at V and 3 bases at J, with 11 bases between. Looked up from germline, CDR1 is MNHEY and CDR2 is SVGAGI. The CDR3 covers 14 residues. CDR3 in DNA: TGTGCCAGCAGTGCGGGGGTAGTCAATCAGCCCCAGCATTTT. It yields the protein CASSAGVVNQPQHF.

This sequence joins TRBV9 and TRBJ2-3, with a tentative D call TRBD2 (5 bases). V was clipped by 1 base and J by 1 base, with 7 bases between them. The CDR3 has 14 residues. CDR1 and CDR2 (germline): SGDLS, YYNGEE. The CDR3 sequence: CASSVSGGTDTQYF. For the CDR3, the DNA is TGTGCCAGCAGCGTAAGCGGCGGCACAGATACGCAGTATTTT.